This T cell receptor beta chain was sequenced for a study of T cell responses to AZD1222 COVID-19 vaccine. For the study at large: Second-dose recipients at about 4 or about 12 weeks were treated as one pooled group. Findings and caveats of the study: Donors were largely white British and mainly female; clonal diversity was possibly underestimated. Dominant at 160-218 and 743-854, vaccine-associated CD4 TCRs also spanned spike. Among spike-specific TCRs, nearly half reportedly target unmutated variant regions.

In regard to this clone: Its antigen is not identified.

This CDR3 is 15 amino acids long. V lost 3 bases to trimming and J lost 1 base, with 11 bases between them. Germline lookup yields CDR1 SGHKS and CDR2 YYEKEE (reference sequence). Some clones are missing from TCRdb's copy, which holds only in-frame ones; the method was immunoSEQ multiplex PCR. Here the sample spans 130,000 to 150,000 clones, 75% to 95% being singletons. The rearrangement joins TRBV5-5 to TRBJ1-5, with D possibly being TRBD1 (5 bases). The TCR comes from an adult in good health. The specimen was peripheral blood, collected on day 0 of AZD1222 vaccination. The CDR3 DNA sequence: TGTGCCAGCAGCTGGGGGACCACCAGCAATCAGCCCCAGCATTTT. Residues: CASSWGTTSNQPQHF.